The clone carrying this T cell receptor beta chain was counted ten times or more. Its antigen is as yet unknown. Authors of the study amplified TCR beta CDR3 regions from RNA transcripts. The HTBI set primed first-round TCR CDR3 RT-PCR. TCRdb analysed the multiplex PCR reads with MiXCR anew, one entry per CDR3 protein. In the table there are about 380,000 distinct CDR3 sequences, around an eighth of which are singletons. This entry comes from a study of T cells in Graves' hyperthyroidism and ophthalmopathy. The CDR3 has 15 amino acids. V was shortened by 2 bases and J by 4 bases, with 14 bases between the two germline ends. Germline V gives CDR1 SSHAT, CDR2 FNYEAQ (reference sequence). Points from the study as a whole: In blood, most of the thyroid clonotypes expanded above 0.001 were also present.

The rearrangement links TRBV7-7 to TRBJ2-5; a possible D gene is TRBD2 (5 bases). The TCR was taken from a man in his thirties or forties with Graves' hyperthyroidism that later progressed to Graves' ophthalmopathy. The sample consisted of blood. CDR3 in amino acids: CASSLIFGITETQYF. CDR3 bases: TGTGCCAGCAGCTTAATCTTCGGGATCACAGAGACCCAGTACTTC.